This T cell receptor (beta chain) was observed in a study of blood T cell repertoires in COVID-19. Study as a whole: The origin of the acute and convalescent COVID-19 samples was the United States, Italy and Spain. Sample material is recorded as cDNA or gDNA derived from T cells, B-cell-depleted T cells, or PBMCs.

Seattle patient enrollment occurred during active infection, with longitudinal follow-up thereafter. Study processing details: Estimated nucleated cell counts came from reference gene primer amplification. TCRdb's table, derived via immunoSEQ multiplex PCR, lists solely in-frame clones and lacks some. The D gene and trimming were derived from the DNA, and the V and J assignments and clone size from that table. The profile shows 300,000 to 400,000 clones, 85% to 90% of them singletons. In this sample, this clone turned up once. The V gene's germline CDR1 is GTSNPN and CDR2 SVGIG (reference sequence). Deletions cut 1 base from V and 1 base from J, with 4 bases between. This CDR3 has 12 residues.

Input material: peripheral blood. The source is a woman in her twenties or thirties with COVID-19, enrolled during active disease. The chain links TRBV30 to TRBJ1-2; D gene uncertain. The CDR3 protein is CAWSGVNYGYTF. CDR3 sequence (DNA): TGTGCCTGGAGTGGAGTTAACTATGGCTACACCTTC.